The sequence of this T cell receptor (beta chain) was determined in a study of T cell repertoires in cytomegalovirus infection. Study as a whole: The public TCR beta signatures pointed to both CMV infection and matching HLA type.

Germline CDR1 DFQATT, CDR2 SNEGSKA (reference sequence). The length of the CDR3 is 16 residues. Trimming removed 0 bases from V and 13 bases from J, with 27 bases in between. This clonotype occurred once. What it binds is not known. TCRdb reprocessed the reads via MiXCR and lists one record per CDR3 protein. The profile shows more than 650,000 distinct CDR3 sequences, 35% of them singletons. The study's findings and limits: Predominance within the ex vivo response was attributable to HLA-C-restricted CMV-specific TCR beta clonotypes. Cumulative frequency (of public TCR beta family members) identified carriers of CMV plus the relevant HLA.

The chain recombines TRBV20-1 with TRBJ1-2; D possibly corresponds to TRBD1 (5 bases). The source of this sequence is a human donor in good health (CMV status not recorded). Some clones in this sample may be carry-over from other donors' samples. Material: PBMCs. CDR3 loop: CSARDPPGPKGLGCTF. CDR3 nucleotides: TGCAGTGCTAGAGATCCTCCGGGACCGAAGGGACTAGGTTGCACCTTC.